The 22 T cell receptor beta chains below all came from one sample that was sequenced in a study of blood T cells in healthy people across ages. Combining a sample-barcoded 5' primer with a J-beta primer mix, a second PCR ran for roughly 6 to 12 cycles. TCRdb reprocessed the 5' RACE reads via MiXCR and lists one record per CDR3 protein. The sample includes hundreds of thousands of distinct CDR3 sequences, roughly 20% of them seen just once. The specimen sequenced was blood. These receptors originate from a man aged 65 to 85 in good health.

This clonotype was seen a handful of times. This chain joins TRBV2 and TRBJ1-6; 8 bases match TRBD1. From germline, CDR1 is SNHLY and CDR2 FYNNEI. The CDR3 is made up of 14 amino acids. Trimming at V came to 6 bases and at J to 5 bases, leaving 3 bases not matched to a gene. The CDR3 loop is CASRRTGNNSPLHF. CDR3 nucleotide sequence: TGTGCCAGCAGGAGGACAGGGAATAATTCACCCCTCCACTTT.

This clonotype has more than one count but fewer than ten. The chain combines TRBV28 with TRBJ2-3; 10 bases are shared with TRBD1. V shed 4 bases, J shed 0 bases, and the junction held 19 bases outside the gene matches. Germline V gene sequence: CDR1 MDHEN, CDR2 SYDVKM. This CDR3 has 21 amino acids. CDR3 DNA sequence: TGTGCCAGCAGTTCCACCCTGGGGAAGGGACAGGGGTTTTCTAGCACAGATACGCAGTATTTT. Protein sequence: CASSSTLGKGQGFSSTDTQYF.

In its sample, this clonotype was seen a few times. The V gene is TRBV2, the J gene TRBJ2-7, with D possibly matching TRBD1 (5 bases). The J call is in doubt because the DNA end fits TRBJ2-1 better. Looked up from germline, CDR1 is SNHLY and CDR2 is FYNNEI. The CDR3 spans 12 residues. The CDR3 protein is CASSEKGNEQFF. The DNA of the CDR3 is TGTGCCAGCAGTGAAAAGGGGAATGAGCAGTTCTTC.

The chain is built from TRBV5-6 and TRBJ2-3; no clear D. The CDR3 extends over 15 amino acids. From germline, CDR1 is SGHDT and CDR2 YYEEEE. V was shortened by 4 bases and J by 0 bases, with 12 bases between the two germline ends. CDR3 sequence (DNA): TGTGCCAGCAGCAGACGGTTCTCTAGCACAGATACGCAGTATTTT. Translating gives CASSRRFSSTDTQYF.

The chain carries TRBV5-1 and TRBJ2-7; 8 bases agree with TRBD1. CDR3 size: 17 residues. V was pared by 6 bases and J by 6 bases, with 20 bases of the junction left unmatched. Germline V CDR1 and CDR2: SGHRS, YFSETQ. CDR3 loop: CASTLDFRTGIIGEQYF. For the CDR3, the DNA is TGCGCCAGCACGCTTGATTTTAGGACAGGGATTATTGGCGAGCAGTACTTC.

This clonotype was counted only a few times. The chain employs TRBV10-3 and TRBJ2-7; possibly TRBD1 for D (6 bases). There are 12 residues in the CDR3. The germline CDR1 and CDR2 sequences are ENHRY and SYGVKD. V was clipped by 4 bases and J by 5 bases, with 9 bases between them. The CDR3 coding sequence is TGTGCCATCAGTGGCCGGACAGACGAGCAGTACTTC. Its translation: CAISGRTDEQYF.

A few counts support this clonotype. Here the CDR3 reads CASTPDQMNTEAFF. In DNA form, the CDR3 reads TGTGCCAGCACCCCGGACCAGATGAACACTGAAGCTTTCTTT. This chain links TRBV7-9 with TRBJ1-1; D is undetermined. The CDR3 contains 14 residues. CDR1 is SEHNR and CDR2 is FQNEAQ in the germline V gene (reference sequence). V was cut by 7 bases and J by 0 bases, with 12 bases left in between.

The V gene is TRBV20-1, the J gene TRBJ2-3; 11 nucleotides agree with TRBD2. The germline CDR1 and CDR2 sequences are DFQATT and SNEGSKA (reference sequence). Trimming took 3 bases from V and 2 from J; bases not matched to a gene: 1. The length of the CDR3 is 14 residues. The CDR3: CSARGLADTDTQYF. CDR3 bases: TGCAGTGCTAGGGGACTAGCGGACACAGATACGCAGTATTTT.

This clonotype was seen ten or more times. The J gene is TRBJ2-1, the V gene TRBV9; D gene uncertain. V dropped 0 bases and J dropped 6 bases, with 7 bases sitting between them. The CDR3 contains 13 residues. Germline values: CDR1 SGDLS, CDR2 YYNGEE. In nucleotides, the CDR3 is TGTGCCAGCAGCGTAGCTGAAGTCAATGAGCAGTTCTTC. It encodes CASSVAEVNEQFF.

This clonotype was observed a few times. The CDR3 DNA reads as TGCGCCAGCAGTCGGGAGGCTACTAGCGATGCTGGGGCCAACGTCCTGACTTTC. Its translation is CASSREATSDAGANVLTF. V usage is TRBV4-3 and J usage is TRBJ2-6; 7 nucleotides line up with TRBD2. This CDR3 region has 18 residues. Germline loops: CDR1 LGHNA, CDR2 YSLEER. Trimming took 6 bases from V and 2 from J; bases not matched to a gene: 13.

The chain couples TRBV18 to TRBJ2-7; either TRBD1 or TRBD2 may supply D (5 bases each). V was shortened by 10 bases and J by 0 bases, with 10 bases between the two germline ends. The CDR3 runs to 12 residues. Germline V gives CDR1 KGHSH, CDR2 LQKENI. The CDR3 region is CATGRNSYEQYF. DNA for the CDR3: TGTGCCACGGGACGGAACTCCTACGAGCAGTACTTC.

The chain uses TRBV5-1 and TRBJ2-1, with a tentative D call TRBD2 (6 bases). The V end was cut by 4 bases, the J end by 3 bases, with 17 bases between. Germline values: CDR1 SGHRS, CDR2 YFSETQ. The CDR3 is 16 residues long. The CDR3 is CASSPGDQTIYNEQFF. The CDR3, as DNA: TGCGCCAGCAGCCCGGGGGACCAAACCATCTACAATGAGCAGTTCTTC.

This clonotype appeared a few times. The chain employs TRBV24-1 and TRBJ2-1; 13 bases fit TRBD2. There are 15 residues in the CDR3. Germline V lookup: CDR1 KGHDR, CDR2 SFDVKD. Losses at the gene ends were 5 bases for V and 8 bases for J; bases not matched to a gene: 5. The DNA of the CDR3 is TGTGCCACCAGTGCTCGGACTAGCGGGAGCGATGAGCAGTTCTTC. Encoded protein: CATSARTSGSDEQFF.

This clonotype appeared many times. The V gene is TRBV29-1, the J gene TRBJ2-3, with D possibly being TRBD2 (6 bases). Trimming removed 1 base at V and 3 bases at J, with 11 bases between. The CDR3 is made up of 14 amino acids. In germline, CDR1 is SQVTM, CDR2 ANQGSEA. Here the CDR3 DNA reads TGCAGCGTTGAAGGGCGGCTAGCGACAGATACGCAGTATTTT. Residues: CSVEGRLATDTQYF.

This clonotype was recorded many times. The chain couples TRBV29-1 to TRBJ2-3; tentative D call: TRBD1 (7 bases). The CDR3 runs to 10 residues. Germline V gene data show CDR1 as SQVTM and CDR2 as ANQGSEA. Deletions cut 7 bases from V and 6 bases from J, with 8 bases between. CDR3 sequence: CSAGGDTQYF. The CDR3 nucleotides read TGCAGCGCAGGGGGGGATACGCAGTATTTT.

The sample holds a few counts of this clonotype. One junction end disagrees with the germline gene, perhaps due to a read error. This sequence joins TRBV14 and TRBJ2-5; D may be TRBD2 (6 bases). This CDR3 is 18 amino acids long. The germline V gene has CDR1 SGHDN and CDR2 FVKESK. The CDR3 DNA follows: TGTGCCAGCAGCCAAGTGGCGGGACTCCCCTTCCCGTACAATGAGCAGCTCTTC. Amino acid sequence: CASSQVAGLPFPYNEQLF.

This clonotype occurred a few times. The chain uses TRBV20-1 and TRBJ2-7; 10 nucleotides line up with TRBD1. V gave up 6 bases and J gave up 3 bases; unmatched junction bases: 8. Germline values: CDR1 DFQATT, CDR2 SNEGSKA (reference sequence). The CDR3 length is 14 residues. This CDR3 is CSATTGGMIYEQYF. The CDR3 DNA reads TGCAGTGCGACGACAGGGGGCATGATCTACGAGCAGTACTTC.

The chain employs TRBV2 and TRBJ2-2; the D gene could be TRBD1 or TRBD2 (6 bases each). The CDR3 runs 16 residues. The V gene lost 6 bases and the J gene lost 5 bases, with 19 bases spanning the gap. Germline V gives CDR1 SNHLY, CDR2 FYNNEI. CDR3: CASSQEGGTVTGELFF. The CDR3 DNA reads TGTGCCAGCAGCCAGGAGGGGGGTACCGTAACCGGGGAGCTGTTTTTT.

This clonotype was counted at least ten times. J is TRBJ1-5 and V is TRBV20-1; D unresolved. The V and J ends lost 3 bases and 0 bases respectively, with 12 bases between them. Germline-derived CDR1 and CDR2 are DFQATT and SNEGSKA (reference sequence). CDR3 size: 15 residues. CDR3 nucleotide sequence: TGCAGTGCTAGGTTGGGCAGCAATAGCAATCAGCCCCAGCATTTT. Translating gives CSARLGSNSNQPQHF.

V usage is TRBV10-3 and J usage is TRBJ2-1; weak D call: TRBD1 (5 bases). V lost 8 bases to trimming and J lost 6 bases, with 20 bases between them. Germline V gene sequence: CDR1 ENHRY, CDR2 SYGVKD. The CDR3 consists of 15 residues. The CDR3 region is CAISRERQKSNEQFF. CDR3 sequence (DNA): TGTGCCATCTCGCGTGAAAGACAGAAGAGCAATGAGCAGTTCTTC.

Concerning this clonotype itself: A junction end diverges from the germline sequence, so it may reflect a read error. V and J are TRBV6-2 or TRBV6-3 and TRBJ2-7, with 15 positions matching TRBD2. The germline CDR1 and CDR2 sequences are MNHEY and SVGEGT. CDR3 length: 15 amino acids. This CDR3 is CASSRTSGRVYERYF. The CDR3 region has the DNA TGTGCCAGCAGTCGGACTAGCGGGAGGGTCTACGAGCGGTACTTC.

This clonotype was counted at least ten times. V usage is TRBV3-1 and J usage is TRBJ2-1; 9 bases agree with TRBD2. The CDR3 totals 13 residues. After removal of 0 bases from V and 15 bases from J, the junction contained 6 bases not matched to a gene. Germline-derived CDR1 and CDR2 are LGHDT and YNNKEL (reference sequence). The CDR3 spells CASSQETSGGMFF. The CDR3 bases are TGTGCCAGCAGCCAAGAGACTAGCGGAGGGATGTTCTTC.